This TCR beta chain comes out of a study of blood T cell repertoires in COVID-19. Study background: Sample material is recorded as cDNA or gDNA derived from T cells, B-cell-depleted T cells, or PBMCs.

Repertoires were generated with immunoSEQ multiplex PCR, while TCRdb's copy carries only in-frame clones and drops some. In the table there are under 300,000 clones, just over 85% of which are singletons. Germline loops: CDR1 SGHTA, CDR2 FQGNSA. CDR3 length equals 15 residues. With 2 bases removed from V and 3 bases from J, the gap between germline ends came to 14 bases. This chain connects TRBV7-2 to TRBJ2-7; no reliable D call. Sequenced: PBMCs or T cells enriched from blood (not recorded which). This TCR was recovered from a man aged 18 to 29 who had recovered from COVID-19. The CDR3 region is CASSLISAAYYEQYF. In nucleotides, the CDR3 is TGTGCCAGCAGCTTAATTTCCGCCGCCTACTACGAGCAGTACTTC.